Following are 17 T cell receptor beta chains from one sample sequenced in a study of blood T cell repertoires in COVID-19. Clones were sequenced by immunoSEQ multiplex PCR, and TCRdb holds only the in-frame ones, with some missing. The repertoire holds 150,000 to 200,000 clones, with approximately 86% as singletons. The sample was peripheral blood. Receptors were obtained from a man aged 45-65 years with active or convalescent COVID-19.

The chain joins TRBV27 to TRBJ1-6, with a tentative D call TRBD1 (5 bases). Trimming took 0 bases from V and 11 from J, leaving 14 bases between them. The V gene's germline CDR1 is MNHEY and CDR2 SMNVEV (reference sequence). The CDR3 contains 15 residues. CDR3 DNA: TGTGCCAGCAGTTTATCCGGACCCCGGGGGGCACCCCTCCACTTT. It yields the protein CASSLSGPRGAPLHF.

V usage is TRBV30 and J usage is TRBJ1-2; TRBD1 is a possible D gene (5 bases). The germline V gene encodes CDR1 GTSNPN and CDR2 SVGIG (reference sequence). This CDR3 has 13 residues. V gave up 2 bases and J gave up 2 bases, with 9 bases separating them. The CDR3 DNA is TGTGCCTGGAGTCCACAGGACAACTATGGCTACACCTTC. Encoded protein: CAWSPQDNYGYTF.

The chain is built from TRBV7-6 and TRBJ2-5, with 9 bases that match TRBD2. CDR3 size: 16 residues. The V segment lost 10 bases and the J segment 5 bases; nucleotides outside the gene matches: 17. The germline V gene encodes CDR1 SGHVS and CDR2 FNYEAQ. CDR3 sequence: CATTPFPLAGTETQYF. The DNA for the CDR3 is TGTGCCACCACCCCCTTTCCCCTAGCGGGGACGGAGACCCAGTACTTC.

The gene calls are TRBV7-2 and TRBJ2-5; 13 bases line up with TRBD2. The length of the CDR3 is 16 residues. The V gene's germline CDR1 is SGHTA and CDR2 FQGNSA. V lost 2 bases, J lost 3 bases, and 3 bases stayed unmatched. CDR3 nucleotides: TGTGCCAGCAGCTTAACAGGACTAGCGGGGGAAGAGACCCAGTACTTC. It yields the protein CASSLTGLAGEETQYF.

The rearrangement joins TRBV18 to TRBJ2-1; 9 bases map to TRBD2. The junction had 11 bases not matched to a gene; V was cut back by 3 bases and J by 5 bases. CDR1 is KGHSH and CDR2 is LQKENI in the germline V gene. This CDR3 has 17 residues. The CDR3 DNA is TGTGCCAGCTCACCGGTCGCTAGCGGGATAACTGACAATGAGCAGTTCTTC. Translating gives CASSPVASGITDNEQFF.

The chain joins TRBV28 to TRBJ1-2, with a weak D call TRBD1 (5 bases). CDR1 is MDHEN, CDR2 SYDVKM, per germline. V was shortened by 3 bases and J by 0 bases, with 14 bases between the two germline ends. This CDR3 region has 16 residues. The CDR3 protein is CASSLAGKPSNYGYTF. CDR3 nucleotides: TGTGCCAGCAGTTTGGCAGGGAAACCTTCTAACTATGGCTACACCTTC.

This chain links TRBV7-2 with TRBJ2-1; D uncertain. Trimming removed 3 bases at V and 8 bases at J, with 23 bases between. Looked up from germline, CDR1 is SGHTA and CDR2 is FQGNSA. This CDR3 is built from 17 residues. The CDR3 sequence: CASSFQASSTAPHEQFF. In nucleotides, the CDR3 is TGTGCCAGCAGCTTCCAGGCCAGCTCGACCGCCCCACATGAGCAGTTCTTC.

The chain employs TRBV7-9 and TRBJ1-2, with D unclear. V gave up 1 base and J gave up 0 bases, with 18 bases separating them. Germline values: CDR1 SEHNR, CDR2 FQNEAQ (reference sequence). This CDR3 is 18 amino acids long. CDR3 sequence reads: CASSLVPPTQPTNYGYTF. The CDR3 nucleotides read TGTGCCAGCAGCTTAGTACCACCCACCCAACCTACTAACTATGGCTACACCTTC.

V usage is TRBV6-6 and J usage is TRBJ1-1; TRBD1 agrees at 10 bases. Germline-derived CDR1 and CDR2 are MNHNY and SVGAGI (reference sequence). Losses at the gene ends were 6 bases for V and 9 bases for J; bases not matched to a gene: 7. The CDR3 length is 13 residues. CDR3 DNA: TGTGCCAGCAGGGGGACAGGGGAACCCAAAGCTTTCTTT. Amino acids: CASRGTGEPKAFF.

This sequence joins TRBV27 and TRBJ1-1; possible D gene TRBD1, 5 bases. In germline, CDR1 is MNHEY, CDR2 SMNVEV (reference sequence). Deletions cut 5 bases from V and 1 base from J, with 11 bases between. This CDR3 spans 14 amino acids. CDR3: CASSNAGWNTEAFF. CDR3 coding DNA: TGTGCCAGCAGTAACGCAGGGTGGAACACTGAAGCTTTCTTT.

The gene calls are TRBV4-1 and TRBJ2-7; 12 nucleotides match TRBD2. CDR3 length: 16 amino acids. The ends lost 3 bases at V and 1 base at J; junction bases unmatched: 4. Germline loops: CDR1 MGHRA, CDR2 YSYEKL. The CDR3 DNA reads TGCGCCAGCAGCCAGGGGACTAGCGGGCTTTCCTACGAGCAGTACTTC. The encoded protein is CASSQGTSGLSYEQYF.

The chain links TRBV5-4 to TRBJ2-3; D gene ambiguous. The CDR3 runs 16 residues. V was pared by 3 bases and J by 3 bases, with 17 bases between. Germline assignment: CDR1 SGHNT and CDR2 YYREEE (reference sequence). The CDR3, as DNA: TGTGCCAGCAGCTCGAACGCCCCGAGTTGGACAGATACGCAGTATTTT. This translates into CASSSNAPSWTDTQYF.

In its sample, this clone was seen a few times. The chain combines TRBV28 with TRBJ2-5; D might be TRBD1 (6 bases). Trimming cost V 3 bases and J 5 bases, with 16 bases left between them. Germline CDR1 and CDR2: MDHEN and SYDVKM. The CDR3 covers 15 residues. Here the CDR3 reads CASSFLGTSWETQYF. The CDR3 DNA is TGTGCCAGCAGTTTTCTCGGGACATCCTGGGAGACCCAGTACTTC.

The rearrangement uses TRBV6-6 and TRBJ1-5; 7 positions match TRBD1. The germline V gene has CDR1 MNHNY and CDR2 SVGAGI (reference sequence). The CDR3 has 14 amino acids. J lost 7 bases, V lost 5 bases, and 8 bases had no gene match. The CDR3 region is CASSDKTGRQPQHF. DNA for the CDR3: TGTGCCAGCAGTGACAAGACAGGGAGGCAGCCCCAGCATTTT.

V and J are TRBV11-2 and TRBJ2-1, with 8 bases matching TRBD1. Looked up from germline, CDR1 is SGHAT and CDR2 is FQNNGV. The CDR3 is 18 residues long. J gave up 8 bases and V 0 bases, and 15 bases lay outside the gene matches. In DNA form, the CDR3 reads TGTGCCAGCAGCTTAGAAGGCTGGGGGACAGGAAAAGGCGATGAGCAGTTCTTC. Translated, it gives CASSLEGWGTGKGDEQFF.

The rearrangement uses TRBV6-1 and TRBJ2-5, with a possible D match to TRBD2 (6 bases). This CDR3 comprises 14 residues. The V gene's germline CDR1 is MNHNS and CDR2 SASEGT. V shed 1 base and J shed 5 bases, with 11 bases lying between them. The CDR3 DNA reads as TGTGCCAGCAGTGAAGGGGGGGATGGGGAGACCCAGTACTTC. As protein: CASSEGGDGETQYF.

V gene TRBV5-1 combines with J gene TRBJ1-2, with 7 bases that match TRBD1. Losses at the gene ends were 2 bases for V and 6 bases for J; bases not matched to a gene: 7. Germline loops: CDR1 SGHRS, CDR2 YFSETQ. The CDR3 contains 14 residues. CDR3 sequence (DNA): TGCGCCAGCAGCTTTAACAGGGGCCGGGATGGCTACACCTTC. It specifies CASSFNRGRDGYTF.